Following are 22 T cell receptor beta chains from one sample sequenced in a study of CD8 T cells in Susac syndrome. Random hexamers were used to reverse transcribe an amount of about 0.45 to 1 ug RNA. MiXCR was run by TCRdb on the immunoSEQ multiplex PCR reads, yielding one entry per CDR3 protein. The repertoire consists of 53,000 or so distinct CDR3 sequences, with 80% to 95% occurring once and the leading ten covering 0.5% to 0.6%. Sequenced input: CD8+ T cells from PBMCs. The receptor source for this set is a human donor in good health.

This rearrangement joins TRBV6-5 to TRBJ2-7, with 11 bases matching TRBD2. Germline V gene sequence: CDR1 MNHEY, CDR2 SVGAGI. V was clipped by 0 bases and J by 0 bases; unmatched bases: 4. The CDR3 is made up of 17 amino acids. The CDR3 nucleotides are TGTGCCAGCAGTTACTCCGGGACTAGCGGCTACTCCTACGAGCAGTACTTC. Encoded protein: CASSYSGTSGYSYEQYF.

The chain recombines TRBV2 with TRBJ2-3; TRBD2 agrees at 8 bases. CDR3 length equals 14 residues. Trimming cost V 3 bases and J 4 bases; bases outside gene matches: 3. Germline loops: CDR1 SNHLY, CDR2 FYNNEI. The CDR3 nucleotides are TGTGCCAGCAGTGATCCCGGGGGGGCAGATACGCAGTATTTT. Its translation is CASSDPGGADTQYF.

This clonotype came up a few times. The V call is TRBV3-1, the J call TRBJ2-7, with 11 bases fitting TRBD1. Germline loops: CDR1 LGHDT, CDR2 YNNKEL (reference sequence). This CDR3 has 14 amino acids. V shed 3 bases, J shed 3 bases, and the junction held 1 base outside the gene matches. The CDR3 here is CASSQGQGGYEQYF. DNA of the CDR3: TGTGCCAGCAGCCAGGGACAGGGGGGCTACGAGCAGTACTTC.

The chain links TRBV20-1 to TRBJ1-2; TRBD1 matches 9 bases. The germline V gene encodes CDR1 DFQATT and CDR2 SNEGSKA (reference sequence). This CDR3 has 15 amino acids. V shed 7 bases, J shed 6 bases, and the junction held 15 bases outside the gene matches. CDR3 nucleotides: TGCAGTGGCTTATTACCGGGACAGGGAATTCATGGCTACACCTTC. Amino acids: CSGLLPGQGIHGYTF.

This chain links TRBV3-1 with TRBJ2-7; D gene ambiguous. With 0 bases removed from V and 3 bases from J, the gap between germline ends came to 18 bases. The germline gives CDR1 LGHDT, CDR2 YNNKEL (reference sequence). The CDR3 is made up of 17 amino acids. CDR3 sequence (DNA): TGTGCCAGCAGCCAAGATTCTCCCCATGGGCCAGTCTACGAGCAGTACTTC. This gives the protein CASSQDSPHGPVYEQYF.

V and J are TRBV28 and TRBJ2-1; D perhaps matches TRBD2 (6 bases). The V end was cut by 6 bases, the J end by 0 bases, with 18 bases between. This CDR3 contains 17 residues. Germline CDR1 MDHEN, CDR2 SYDVKM. The DNA of the CDR3 is TGTGCCAGCAGGGATTTAGCGGTGCGGAGCTCCTACAATGAGCAGTTCTTC. Its translation is CASRDLAVRSSYNEQFF.

The rearrangement links TRBV7-9 to TRBJ2-5; perhaps TRBD1 as D (6 bases). V lost 2 bases to trimming and J lost 5 bases, with 9 bases between them. Germline loops: CDR1 SEHNR, CDR2 FQNEAQ (reference sequence). The CDR3 consists of 13 residues. The chain's CDR3 is CASSLRGGETQYF. CDR3 DNA sequence: TGTGCCAGCAGCTTAAGAGGGGGTGAGACCCAGTACTTC.

V gene TRBV9 combines with J gene TRBJ2-2, with no clear D. V lost 2 bases to trimming and J lost 5 bases, with 10 bases between them. The CDR3 totals 14 residues. Germline-derived CDR1 and CDR2 are SGDLS and YYNGEE. In DNA, the CDR3 is TGTGCCAGCAGCGTCTACTCGAGTACCGGGGAGCTGTTTTTT. Protein product: CASSVYSSTGELFF.

The V and J genes are TRBV30 and TRBJ2-2, with 10 bases aligning to TRBD2. CDR3 length: 15 amino acids. The J segment lost 2 bases and the V segment lost 2 bases, leaving 2 bases of the junction unmatched. Germline-derived CDR1 and CDR2 are GTSNPN and SVGIG (reference sequence). CDR3 sequence reads: CAWSRTSGNTGELFF. CDR3 in DNA: TGTGCCTGGAGTAGGACTAGCGGTAACACCGGGGAGCTGTTTTTT.

The rearrangement joins TRBV20-1 to TRBJ1-5, with a tentative D call TRBD1 (6 bases). Germline assignment: CDR1 DFQATT and CDR2 SNEGSKA (reference sequence). The CDR3 is 14 residues long. The V end lost 3 bases, the J end lost 7 bases, and 16 bases lay between the germline ends. The CDR3 spells CSASEVGGHQPQHF. The CDR3 nucleotides read TGCAGTGCTAGTGAGGTCGGGGGACACCAGCCCCAGCATTTT.

The CDR3 spells CASSIYGTQETQYF. CDR3 sequence (DNA): TGTGCCAGTAGTATCTACGGGACTCAAGAGACCCAGTACTTC. The chain couples TRBV19 to TRBJ2-5; maybe TRBD2 (6 bases). V was trimmed by 3 bases and J by 2 bases, leaving 10 bases between them. The CDR3 runs to 14 residues. The germline gives CDR1 LNHDA, CDR2 SQIVND (reference sequence).

The genes are TRBV27 and TRBJ2-1, with D hard to call. The length of the CDR3 is 15 residues. Germline CDR1 is MNHEY and CDR2 is SMNVEV (reference sequence). Between the trimmed V and J ends, which lost 7 bases and 3 bases, there was a span of 16 bases. CDR3 sequence: CASTPVPVFYNEQFF. CDR3 bases: TGTGCCAGCACCCCAGTACCAGTATTCTACAATGAGCAGTTCTTC.

The chain carries TRBV7-6 and TRBJ2-1; possible D gene TRBD2, 6 bases. V was cut by 5 bases and J by 10 bases, with 21 bases left in between. Germline V gene data show CDR1 as SGHVS and CDR2 as FNYEAQ. CDR3 length: 15 amino acids. Here the CDR3 reads CASSPPGLLHGEQFF. Here the CDR3 DNA reads TGTGCCAGCAGCCCCCCGGGACTCCTCCACGGGGAGCAGTTCTTC.

The chain employs TRBV9 and TRBJ2-7; D perhaps matches TRBD1 (6 bases). Trimming removed 0 bases from V and 7 bases from J, with 11 bases in between. The V gene's germline CDR1 is SGDLS and CDR2 YYNGEE. The CDR3 runs to 13 residues. The CDR3 is CASSVALGTEQYF. In DNA form, the CDR3 reads TGTGCCAGCAGCGTAGCTCTTGGGACAGAGCAGTACTTC.

V and J are TRBV27 and TRBJ2-1; D unresolved. Trimming cost V 8 bases and J 4 bases, with 9 bases left between them. The CDR3 length is 12 residues. Germline CDR1 is MNHEY and CDR2 is SMNVEV (reference sequence). Here the CDR3 reads CASGDLYNEQFF. DNA for the CDR3: TGTGCCAGCGGCGACCTTTACAATGAGCAGTTCTTC.

The genes are TRBV6-9 and TRBJ2-7; 10 nucleotides agree with TRBD2. CDR3 length: 15 residues. Germline assignment: CDR1 MNHGY and CDR2 SVAAGI. After removal of 5 bases from V and 3 bases from J, the junction contained 7 bases not matched to a gene. CDR3 residues: CASSLSSGGLYEQYF. As DNA, the CDR3 is TGTGCCAGCAGTCTCTCTAGCGGGGGACTCTACGAGCAGTACTTC.

V is TRBV5-1 and J is TRBJ2-7, with 7 bases that match TRBD1. J gave up 0 bases and V 0 bases, and 12 bases lay outside the gene matches. CDR3 length: 18 amino acids. Germline V lookup: CDR1 SGHRS, CDR2 YFSETQ. The CDR3 bases are TGCGCCAGCAGCTTGGGGGGTGGATTTCGGGACAGCTCCTACGAGCAGTACTTC. Amino acid sequence: CASSLGGGFRDSSYEQYF.

The count of this clonotype is one. The chain links TRBV4-2 to TRBJ2-1; D remains ambiguous. V was clipped by 3 bases and J by 8 bases, with 11 bases between them. Germline values: CDR1 LGHNA, CDR2 YNFKEQ. The CDR3 is 13 amino acids. The CDR3 spells CASSHVGRDEQFF. As DNA, the CDR3 is TGTGCCAGCAGCCATGTAGGTAGGGATGAGCAGTTCTTC.

The chain recombines TRBV20-1 with TRBJ1-2; 8 positions match TRBD1. The CDR3 contains 15 residues. Germline V lookup: CDR1 DFQATT, CDR2 SNEGSKA (reference sequence). V was pared by 0 bases and J by 2 bases, with 5 bases of the junction left unmatched. Here the CDR3 DNA reads TGCAGTGCTAGAGATCAGGGGGCGCCCAACTATGGCTACACCTTC. This gives the protein CSARDQGAPNYGYTF.

V usage is TRBV29-1 and J usage is TRBJ2-7; no clear D. V was cut by 5 bases and J by 2 bases, with 10 bases left in between. Germline lookup yields CDR1 SQVTM and CDR2 ANQGSEA. The CDR3 length is 12 residues. The CDR3 protein is CSVLYNTYEQYF. CDR3 bases: TGCAGCGTTTTATACAATACCTACGAGCAGTACTTC.

This chain joins TRBV27 and TRBJ2-4; no definite D call. The V and J ends lost 6 bases and 0 bases respectively, with 9 bases between them. Per the germline V gene, CDR1 is MNHEY and CDR2 is SMNVEV (reference sequence). The CDR3 covers 14 residues. The DNA for the CDR3 is TGTGCCAGCAGCGTTTCAATAGCCAAAAACATTCAGTACTTC. This gives the protein CASSVSIAKNIQYF.

V and J are TRBV14 and TRBJ1-1; D gene unclear. V was clipped by 0 bases and J by 7 bases, with 18 bases between them. In germline, CDR1 is SGHDN, CDR2 FVKESK. The CDR3 has 16 residues. The CDR3 protein is CASSQDRIGGLYEAFF. The DNA for the CDR3 is TGTGCCAGCAGCCAAGATCGCATTGGAGGACTCTATGAAGCTTTCTTT.